Below, 21 T cell receptor beta chains from the same sample are listed, as sequenced in a study of T cells after yellow fever vaccination. From the 5' RACE reads, TCRdb called clonotypes with MiXCR, one entry per CDR3 protein. The sample has some 130,000 distinct CDR3 sequences, 6.6% seen once. This specimen consisted of CD4+ T cells sorted from PBMCs, obtained 10 days after the yellow fever booster vaccination. The receptors come from a man between 25 and 39 years old who received the YFV17D yellow fever vaccine.

The table lists this clonotype with many counts. The rearrangement uses TRBV12-3 or TRBV12-4 and TRBJ2-7; TRBD1 is a possible D gene (7 bases). This CDR3 has 14 residues. V lost 8 bases and J lost 3, with 17 bases in between. The chain's CDR3 is CASGPGGTDYEQYF. CDR3 sequence (DNA): TGTGCCAGCGGACCAGGGGGGACGGACTACGAGCAGTACTTC.

This clonotype was counted ten times or more. V and J are TRBV6-2 or TRBV6-3 and TRBJ2-1, with TRBD2 matching 7 bases. The CDR3 spans 15 residues. Losses at the gene ends were 7 bases for V and 8 bases for J; bases not matched to a gene: 14. Germline V gives CDR1 MNHEY, CDR2 SVGEGT. CDR3 sequence: CASNKGRLRGYEQFF. CDR3 sequence (DNA): TGTGCCAGCAATAAGGGACGCCTGCGGGGGTATGAGCAGTTCTTC.

This clonotype appeared many times. The J gene is TRBJ2-2, the V gene TRBV12-3 or TRBV12-4, with D perhaps matching TRBD2 (7 bases). V lost 3 bases, J lost 4 bases, and 15 bases lay in between. The CDR3 contains 16 residues. CDR3 in amino acids: CASSLEGGVATGELFF. For the CDR3, the DNA is TGTGCCAGCAGTTTGGAGGGGGGGGTGGCCACCGGGGAGCTGTTTTTT.

This clonotype was recorded many times. V usage is TRBV28 and J usage is TRBJ2-7, with D possibly matching TRBD1 (5 bases). Germline CDR1 is MDHEN and CDR2 is SYDVKM. The CDR3 has 14 residues. V lost 3 bases and J 3 bases, leaving 12 bases between the germline ends. This CDR3 is CASSLSGKNYEQYF. The CDR3 nucleotides read TGTGCCAGCAGTTTGTCAGGGAAGAACTACGAGCAGTACTTC.

This clonotype was observed at least ten times. The rearrangement joins TRBV7-2 to TRBJ2-1; 8 positions match TRBD2. The J segment lost 3 bases and the V segment lost 0 bases, leaving 4 bases of the junction unmatched. This CDR3 is built from 16 residues. Germline V gives CDR1 SGHTA, CDR2 FQGNSA. This chain's CDR3 is CASSLASGSRYNEQFF. The CDR3 bases are TGTGCCAGCAGCTTAGCGAGCGGGAGTCGCTACAATGAGCAGTTCTTC. Filled out from reference TRBV7-2 and TRBJ2-1, the complete variable domain reads GAGVSQSPSNKVTEKGKDVELRCDPISGHTALYWYRQSLGQGLEFLIYFQGNSAPDKSGLPSDRFSAERTGGSVSTLTIQRTQQEDSAVYLCASSLASGSRYNEQFFGPGTRLTVL.

This clonotype has a count of ten or more. This chain uses TRBV7-9 with TRBJ1-5, with D maybe TRBD1 (6 bases). The V end was cut by 5 bases, the J end by 2 bases, with 16 bases between. This CDR3 region has 16 residues. The germline gives CDR1 SEHNR, CDR2 FQNEAQ (reference sequence). The CDR3: CASSDTRGARNQPQHF. CDR3 nucleotide sequence: TGTGCCAGCAGCGATACGAGGGGGGCCCGCAATCAGCCCCAGCATTTT.

This clonotype was detected many times. The genes are TRBV7-2 and TRBJ1-5, with D perhaps TRBD1 (5 bases). This CDR3 has 16 amino acids. The V end was cut by 3 bases, the J end by 1 base, with 13 bases between. Germline CDR1 SGHTA, CDR2 FQGNSA. CDR3 in DNA: TGTGCCAGCAGCTTGTATGGGGGTGCGAGCAATCAGCCCCAGCATTTT. It codes for CASSLYGGASNQPQHF.

In its sample, this clonotype was seen a few times. The V gene is TRBV2, the J gene TRBJ2-2, with unresolved D. Per germline, CDR1 SNHLY and CDR2 FYNNEI. V lost 1 base and J lost 4, with 4 bases in between. The CDR3 spans 13 residues. The CDR3: CASSEEFTGELFF. CDR3 coding DNA: TGTGCCAGCAGTGAAGAGTTCACCGGGGAGCTGTTTTTT. The full variable domain, completed using reference TRBV2 and TRBJ2-2, is EPEVTQTPSHQVTQMGQEVILRCVPISNHLYFYWYRQILGQKVEFLVSFYNNEISEKSEIFDDQFSVERPDGSNFTLKIRSTKLEDSAMYFCASSEEFTGELFFGEGSRLTVL.

This clonotype was counted many times. J is TRBJ2-7 and V is TRBV6-6; D is undetermined. This CDR3 has 12 amino acids. Germline CDR1 and CDR2: MNHNY and SVGAGI (reference sequence). The V gene lost 6 bases and the J gene lost 5 bases, with 11 bases spanning the gap. In DNA form, the CDR3 reads TGTGCCAGCAGCCCTACCCCGAACGAGCAGTACTTC. The encoded protein is CASSPTPNEQYF.

About this clonotype itself: Possible read error: a much larger clone is one base away. The genes are TRBV11-2 and TRBJ2-3; possible D gene TRBD1, 6 bases. The tail of the sequence fits TRBJ1-5 better, so the J call may be wrong. This CDR3 region has 15 residues. Germline values: CDR1 SGHAT, CDR2 FQNNGV. The CDR3 DNA is TGTGCCAGCAGCTTAGATCAGACAGGCACAGATACGCAGCATTTT. It translates to CASSLDQTGTDTQHF.

This clonotype occurred many times. The chain carries TRBV5-6 and TRBJ2-5, with 8 bases lining up with TRBD2. The V segment lost 0 bases and the J segment 4 bases; nucleotides outside the gene matches: 8. This CDR3 spans 16 amino acids. Germline loops: CDR1 SGHDT, CDR2 YYEEEE. In nucleotides, the CDR3 is TGTGCCAGCAGCTTGGCCGGGGGGGGATTGCGAGAGACCCAGTACTTC. This translates into CASSLAGGGLRETQYF.

Many counts were recorded for this clonotype. This sequence joins TRBV4-3 and TRBJ2-7; D may correspond to TRBD1 or TRBD2 (5 bases each). The CDR3 length is 15 residues. Trimming cost V 1 base and J 3 bases, with 13 bases left between them. Per germline, CDR1 LGHNA and CDR2 YSLEER. CDR3 bases: TGCGCCAGCAGCCAAGCCTTCGGGGCCGTCTACGAGCAGTACTTC. As protein: CASSQAFGAVYEQYF.

The V gene is TRBV20-1, the J gene TRBJ1-1, with a possible D match to TRBD1 (6 bases). The CDR3 consists of 11 residues. V lost 8 bases to trimming and J lost 5 bases, with 12 bases between them. Germline V lookup: CDR1 DFQATT, CDR2 SNEGSKA (reference sequence). The CDR3 reads CSYRVYTEAFF. The CDR3 region has the DNA TGCAGTTACAGGGTTTATACTGAAGCTTTCTTT.

This clonotype was seen at least ten times. The chain is built from TRBV7-2 and TRBJ1-5; tentative D call: TRBD1 (5 bases). This CDR3 has 14 amino acids. Trimming pared 7 bases from V and 7 bases from J, leaving 17 bases between. In germline, CDR1 is SGHTA, CDR2 FQGNSA. The CDR3 reads CASTPDQGYQPQHF. DNA for the CDR3: TGTGCCAGCACCCCAGACCAGGGTTACCAGCCCCAGCATTTT.

This chain joins TRBV5-1 and TRBJ2-1, with 10 bases matching TRBD2. The CDR3 consists of 16 residues. Trimming removed 4 bases from V and 10 bases from J; junction bases left unmatched: 14. Germline-derived CDR1 and CDR2 are SGHRS and YFSETQ. The CDR3 loop reads CASSRAGTSARGEQFF. The CDR3 DNA reads TGCGCCAGCAGCAGAGCCGGGACTAGCGCCAGGGGGGAGCAGTTCTTC. The entire variable domain, with the rest obtained from reference TRBV5-1 and TRBJ2-1, is as follows: KAGVTQTPRYLIKTRGQQVTLSCSPISGHRSVSWYQQTPGQGLQFLFEYFSETQRNKGNFPGRFSGRQFSNSRSEMNVSTLELGDSALYLCASSRAGTSARGEQFFGPGTRLTVL.

V is TRBV18 and J is TRBJ2-5, with 8 positions matching TRBD2. The trim removed 6 bases at V and 0 bases at J, leaving 9 bases unmatched. Germline-derived CDR1 and CDR2 are KGHSH and LQKENI. This CDR3 comprises 16 residues. The CDR3 loop reads CASSLVLAEYQETQYF. CDR3 bases: TGTGCCAGCTCCCTTGTACTAGCGGAGTACCAAGAGACCCAGTACTTC.

This clonotype came up many times. This chain connects TRBV3-1 to TRBJ2-3; D uncertain. Germline CDR1 is LGHDT and CDR2 is YNNKEL (reference sequence). The CDR3 length is 12 residues. The V end was cut by 4 bases, the J end by 4 bases, with 6 bases between. The CDR3 spells CASSPRPDTQYF. The CDR3 region has the DNA TGTGCCAGCAGCCCCCGACCAGATACGCAGTATTTT.

This clonotype was seen more than once but under ten times. The V and J genes are TRBV24-1 and TRBJ2-1; 7 bases align to TRBD2. With 0 bases clipped from V and 0 bases from J, the junction kept 1 base outside the gene matches. The CDR3 sequence is 16 residues long. CDR1 is KGHDR, CDR2 SFDVKD, per germline. CDR3 coding DNA: TGTGCCACCAGTGATTTGGGGACTATCTCCTACAATGAGCAGTTCTTC. This sequence encodes CATSDLGTISYNEQFF.

This clonotype has a handful of counts. The V gene is TRBV7-3, the J gene TRBJ2-1; 11 bases match TRBD2. The germline CDR1 and CDR2 sequences are SGHTA and FQGTGA. The CDR3 is 15 amino acids. The V gene end was trimmed by 5 bases and the J gene end by 9 bases; junction bases not matched to a gene: 9. DNA of the CDR3: TGTGCCAGCAGCGGGAATAGCGGGAGGGCCGGTGAGCAGTTCTTC. Amino acids: CASSGNSGRAGEQFF.

This clonotype was seen ten or more times. V and J are TRBV12-3 or TRBV12-4 and TRBJ2-1, with a possible D match to TRBD2 (6 bases). The CDR3 covers 14 residues. Trimming cost V 2 bases and J 5 bases, with 10 bases left between them. The CDR3 region is CASSLTTGDNEQFF. DNA for the CDR3: TGTGCCAGCAGTTTAACCACGGGGGACAATGAGCAGTTCTTC.

This clonotype was recorded many times. This chain joins TRBV15 and TRBJ2-5, with 10 bases that match TRBD2. Trimming removed 2 bases from V and 4 bases from J; junction bases left unmatched: 4. The CDR3 has 15 residues. Germline V gives CDR1 LNHNV, CDR2 YYDKDF (reference sequence). The CDR3, as DNA: TGTGCCACCAGCAGAAATAGACTAGCGGGAGAGACCCAGTACTTC. Protein product: CATSRNRLAGETQYF.